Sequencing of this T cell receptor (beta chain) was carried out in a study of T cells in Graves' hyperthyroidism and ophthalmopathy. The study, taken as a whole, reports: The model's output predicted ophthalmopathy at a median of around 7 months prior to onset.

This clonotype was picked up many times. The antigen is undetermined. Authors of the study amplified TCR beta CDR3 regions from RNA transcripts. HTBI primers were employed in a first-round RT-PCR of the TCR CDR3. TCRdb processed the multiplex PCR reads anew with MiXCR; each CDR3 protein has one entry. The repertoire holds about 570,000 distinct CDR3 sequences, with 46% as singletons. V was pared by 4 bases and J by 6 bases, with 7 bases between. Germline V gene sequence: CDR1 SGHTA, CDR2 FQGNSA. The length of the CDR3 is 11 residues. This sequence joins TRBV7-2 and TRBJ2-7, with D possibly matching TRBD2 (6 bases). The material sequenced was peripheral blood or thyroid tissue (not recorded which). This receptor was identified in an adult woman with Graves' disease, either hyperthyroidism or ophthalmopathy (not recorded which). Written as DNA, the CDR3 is TGTGCCAGCAGCTCTAGCGCCGAGCAGTACTTC. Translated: CASSSSAEQYF.